The T cell receptor (beta chain) described here comes from a study of cytomegalovirus exposure and HLA in healthy donors. Study results and caveats: Analyzed later, most CMV-associated TCR beta chains appeared HLA-restricted. Earlier results showed most TCR beta V segments being productive about 87% or about 30% of the time. In a later analysis, V- and J-gene trimming of beta chains associated with a DCLRE1C missense variant, replicated independently.

As for this clone: Its cognate antigen is unknown. Other DNA sequences of this sample code for an identical CDR3.

PCR employed 60 Vbeta and 13 Jbeta primers. The protocol was immunoSEQ multiplex PCR, while the TCRdb copy is restricted to in-frame clones and leaves out a portion. The table records over 150,000 clones, 78% of them present only once. The ends were cut back, 0 bases at V and 1 base at J, with 4 bases in the middle. CDR3 length: 13 amino acids. Germline CDR1 and CDR2: SGDLS and YYNGEE. The chain employs TRBV9 and TRBJ1-1; no reliable D call. Sequenced material: PBMCs. The sequence came from a woman between 45 and 65 years old in good health and CMV-seropositive. The CDR3 is CASSVAGNTEAFF. For the CDR3, the DNA is TGTGCCAGCAGCGTAGCGGGGAACACTGAAGCTTTCTTT.